These 4 T cell receptor beta chains originate from one sample sequenced in a study of cytomegalovirus exposure and HLA in healthy donors. 60 Vbeta and 13 Jbeta primers were used in PCR. Here immunoSEQ multiplex PCR was the method, and the copy in TCRdb shows in-frame clones only, minus some. The table records around 120,000 clones, about three quarters of them present only once. Source material: PBMCs. All receptors come from a woman aged 40 to 55 in good health and CMV-seropositive.

V usage is TRBV6-5 and J usage is TRBJ1-1; D is uncertain. The CDR3 has 12 amino acids. With 8 bases removed from V and 5 bases from J, the gap between germline ends came to 12 bases. Germline CDR1 and CDR2: MNHEY and SVGAGI. DNA for the CDR3: TGTGCCAGCTTCACCTCGGGGACTGAAGCTTTCTTT. Its translation is CASFTSGTEAFF.

This chain joins TRBV18 and TRBJ1-2; D gene ambiguous. The CDR3 has 17 residues. Germline loops: CDR1 KGHSH, CDR2 LQKENI. V was clipped by 2 bases and J by 0 bases, with 16 bases between them. CDR3 in amino acids: CASSPENSTQPNYGYTF. The CDR3 DNA follows: TGTGCCAGCTCACCAGAGAACTCAACTCAACCTAACTATGGCTACACCTTC.

The V and J genes are TRBV6-5 and TRBJ1-2; the match to TRBD1 covers 8 bases. This CDR3 has 14 amino acids. Germline CDR1 reads MNHEY; CDR2 reads SVGAGI. V lost 5 bases and J lost 8; bases outside the gene matches: 10. CDR3 residues: CASSRHGQGGGYTF. In DNA form, the CDR3 reads TGTGCCAGCAGTAGACACGGACAGGGAGGCGGCTACACCTTC.

The chain carries TRBV29-1 and TRBJ1-1; D is possibly TRBD1 (6 bases). This CDR3 has 12 residues. The V end lost 4 bases, the J end lost 4 bases, and 10 bases lay between the germline ends. Germline assignment: CDR1 SQVTM and CDR2 ANQGSEA. As DNA, the CDR3 is TGCAGCGTTGGGGGACACTCCACTGAAGCTTTCTTT. Its translation: CSVGGHSTEAFF. Full variable domain (outside the CDR3, taken from reference TRBV29-1 and TRBJ1-1): SAVISQKPSRDICQRGTSLTIQCQVDSQVTMMFWYRQQPGQSLTLIATANQGSEATYESGFVIDKFPISRPNLTFSTLTVSNMSPEDSSIYLCSVGGHSTEAFFGQGTRLTVV.